These T cell receptor beta chains were read from a single sample in a study of identical twins. Each CDR3 protein gets one entry after TCRdb re-called the 5' RACE reads with MiXCR. The sample holds 1.5 million to 2 million distinct CDR3 sequences, 32% seen once. Sequencing was done on a sample of cord blood. These receptors all come from a newborn girl in good health. The CDR3 runs from the conserved cysteine through the conserved F or W. D genes are given only for firm matches.

>TRBV19|TRBJ1-5|.
CASSVRNQPQHF
>TRBV28|TRBJ2-1|.
CASQTRPNEQFF
>TRBV6-4|TRBJ2-7|.
CATRGGVAPSPYEQYF
>TRBV7-2|TRBJ1-5|.
CASSRGGRSNQPQHF
>TRBV2|TRBJ2-3|.
CAGTSYGLRDSTDTQYF
>TRBV19|TRBJ1-5|TRBD1
CATTWTGGYQPQHF
>TRBV4-1|TRBJ2-5|TRBD2
CASSRPGTTQETQYF
>TRBV20-1|TRBJ2-3|.
CSARERATDTQYF
>TRBV20-1|.|.
CSARLASTYNEQYF
>TRBV20-1|TRBJ1-5|TRBD1
CSARDRQGADQPQHF
>TRBV3-1|TRBJ2-1|TRBD2
CASSLGEGLAFF
>TRBV3-1|TRBJ1-1|.
CASSQTQGPNTEAFF
>TRBV5-5|TRBJ1-2|.
CASSLAPGRNNYGYTF
>TRBV7-2|TRBJ2-7|TRBD1
CAGSQRQGAYEQYF
>TRBV5-1|TRBJ1-2|.
CASNWRVGPYGYTF
>TRBV6-1|TRBJ2-5|TRBD2
CASGEGGPETQYF
>TRBV20-1|TRBJ2-1|TRBD2
CSASSGGDNEQFF
>TRBV7-2|TRBJ1-1|.
CASSLLGLTEAFF
>TRBV13|TRBJ1-2|TRBD1
CASSHRKGAGGYGYTF
>TRBV12-3/TRBV12-4|TRBJ2-5|.
CASRSAETQYF
>TRBV7-9|TRBJ1-1|.
CASSARRKNTEAFF
>TRBV3-1|TRBJ1-3|.
CASSQDWANGGNTIYF
>TRBV12-3/TRBV12-4|TRBJ2-7|.
CASSRGGGTRSYEQYF
>TRBV15|TRBJ1-2|.
CATSRLGGSYGYTF
>TRBV6-1|TRBJ1-1|.
CASSEAGGRTNTEAFF
>TRBV11-2|TRBJ2-7|.
CASSLVTYQYF
>TRBV12-3/TRBV12-4|TRBJ1-1|TRBD1
CASSPRPTGVGKTEAFF
>TRBV27|TRBJ2-4|.
CASSPRDRSYKQYF
>TRBV7-9|TRBJ1-2|TRBD1
CASSLASSLGRGRGYTF
>TRBV12-3/TRBV12-4|TRBJ2-5|TRBD2
CASSYLAERGETQYF
>TRBV3-1|TRBJ2-1|TRBD1
CASSQEVGTGDYNEQFF
>TRBV20-1|TRBJ2-3|.
CSASPSSVAARPKGTQYF
>TRBV29-1|.|.
CSVEVNIDEQYF
>TRBV4-2|TRBJ2-7|.
CASSQDARGDEQYF
>TRBV28|TRBJ2-4|.
CASSPFRVIAKNIQYF
>TRBV6-5|TRBJ1-6|.
CASSYQYRPYNSPLHF
>TRBV6-6|TRBJ2-4|TRBD2
CASSLTPLWRERQEQYF
>TRBV10-3|TRBJ1-2|TRBD1
CAISESGTANYGYTF
>TRBV24-1|TRBJ1-4|TRBD1
CATVQGCNEKLFF
>TRBV6-1|TRBJ1-5|TRBD1
CASSEGTGARNQPQHF
>TRBV4-1|TRBJ1-1|.
CASSPVLSGTTEAFF
>TRBV20-1|TRBJ2-1|.
CSARDLRLLPDQQFF
>TRBV5-1|.|.
CASSPETWKNIQYF
>TRBV4-2|TRBJ2-7|.
CASSQNLRDVSYEQYF
>TRBV6-4|TRBJ2-7|.
CASEVGRVTYPSYEQYF
>TRBV5-1|TRBJ1-2|.
CASSFRTTGDYGYTF
>TRBV28|TRBJ2-3|.
CASSSSAREGTDTQYF
>TRBV12-3/TRBV12-4|TRBJ2-7|.
CASSPRGYYEQYF
>TRBV30|TRBJ2-3|TRBD1
CAWSIRQLPGGDTQYF